These T cell receptor beta chains were read from a single sample in a study of CD8 T cells in Susac syndrome. TCRdb ran MiXCR on the immunoSEQ multiplex PCR reads and lists one entry per CDR3 protein. The sample records some 190,000 distinct CDR3 sequences, roughly 96% being singletons. The sequenced material came from CD4+ T cells from PBMCs. Source of these receptors: a human donor in good health. Each CDR3 is given with its conserved first and last residue. The D gene is left open where the match is weak. Size tells how often a clone was seen (once, few, many) or the class of an expanded clone, and some rows leave it out.

j_call	d_call	clone_size	v_call	cdr3_aa	cdr3_nt
TRBJ2-3	NA	NA	TRBV5-1	CASSLPGAVLDTQFF	TGCGCCAGCAGCCTCCCCGGGGCCGTTTTAGATACGCAGTTTTTT
TRBJ2-6	NA	NA	TRBV25-1	CASSGRNSGANVLTF	TGTGCCAGCAGTGGGCGGAACTCTGGGGCCAACGTCCTGACTTTC
TRBJ2-7	NA	NA	TRBV7-2	CASSFGAHEQYF	TGTGCCAGCAGCTTTGGAGCCCACGAGCAGTACTTC
TRBJ2-1	TRBD2	NA	TRBV3-1	CASSQDPWEGSYNEQFF	TGTGCCAGCAGCCAAGACCCCTGGGAGGGTTCCTACAATGAGCAGTTCTTC
TRBJ2-1	TRBD2	NA	TRBV15	CATSRVAGSSYNEQFF	TGTGCCACCAGCAGAGTAGCGGGGAGCTCCTACAATGAGCAGTTCTTC
TRBJ2-3	TRBD2	NA	TRBV30	CAWSASGRGKDTQYF	TGTGCCTGGAGTGCTAGCGGGAGGGGAAAAGATACGCAGTATTTT
TRBJ2-6	NA	NA	TRBV5-1	CASSLARAGANVLTF	TGCGCCAGCAGCTTGGCCAGGGCTGGGGCCAACGTCCTGACTTTC
TRBJ2-5	TRBD2	NA	TRBV15	CATSRDGGGKTQYF	TGTGCCACCAGCAGAGATGGGGGGGGGAAGACCCAGTACTTC
TRBJ1-2	TRBD1	NA	TRBV3-1	CASSLRAGQGYGYTF	TGTGCCAGCAGCCTGCGTGCGGGACAGGGATATGGCTACACCTTC
TRBJ1-1	NA	NA	TRBV3-1	CASSLGDSNTEAFF	TGTGCCAGCAGCCTCGGGGATTCGAACACTGAAGCTTTCTTT
TRBJ1-1	TRBD1	NA	TRBV20-1	CSAFLQGAVNTEAFF	TGCAGTGCTTTCCTACAGGGGGCGGTGAACACTGAAGCTTTCTTT
TRBJ2-7	TRBD1	NA	TRBV7-9	CASSLEVWKGQGSSYEQYF	TGTGCCAGCAGCTTGGAGGTTTGGAAAGGACAGGGGAGCTCCTACGAGCAGTACTTC
TRBJ1-5	NA	NA	TRBV5-6	CASMPATGYQPQHF	TGTGCCAGCATGCCCGCGACGGGGTATCAGCCCCAGCATTTT
TRBJ1-2	NA	NA	TRBV3-1	CASSPFRGAYGYTF	TGTGCCAGCAGCCCATTCCGGGGGGCCTATGGCTACACCTTC
TRBJ2-7	TRBD1	NA	TRBV3-1	CASARGQEIYEQYF	TGTGCCAGCGCTCGGGGACAGGAGATCTACGAGCAGTACTTC
TRBJ2-5	TRBD1	NA	TRBV28	CASRRQFGQGETQYF	TGTGCCAGCAGGCGTCAATTCGGACAGGGGGAGACCCAGTACTTC
TRBJ2-7	NA	NA	TRBV20-1	CSAPVGRGPYEQYF	TGCAGTGCTCCCGTGGGACGGGGACCCTACGAGCAGTACTTC
TRBJ2-1	TRBD2	NA	TRBV20-1	CSAPSGGYNEQFF	TGCAGTGCTCCTAGCGGGGGTTACAATGAGCAGTTCTTC
TRBJ2-1	NA	NA	TRBV12-3/TRBV12-4	CASSLTMGSYNEQFF	TGTGCCAGCAGTTTAACTATGGGTTCCTACAATGAGCAGTTCTTC
TRBJ1-2	NA	NA	TRBV30	CTFVEGYGYTF	TGTACGTTTGTGGAGGGATACGGCTACACCTTC
TRBJ1-2	NA	NA	TRBV19	CATGLGLYGYTF	TGTGCCACAGGTCTTGGGTTGTATGGCTACACCTTC
TRBJ2-5	NA	NA	TRBV5-1	CASSSDLTETQYF	TGCGCCAGCAGCTCGGACCTCACGGAGACCCAGTACTTC
TRBJ2-5	NA	NA	TRBV30	CAWRDRETQYF	TGTGCCTGGAGGGATAGGGAGACCCAGTACTTC
TRBJ1-2	NA	NA	TRBV6-1	CASSETMGSGYTF	TGTGCCAGCAGTGAAACGATGGGAAGTGGCTACACCTTC
TRBJ1-6	TRBD1	NA	TRBV3-1	CASSQADRGSNSPLHF	TGTGCCAGCAGCCAAGCCGACAGGGGGAGCAATTCACCCCTCCACTTT
TRBJ2-7	NA	NA	TRBV2	CASSRDRLSSYEQYF	TGTGCCAGCAGCCGCGACAGGTTGAGCTCCTACGAGCAGTACTTC
TRBJ2-3	TRBD2	NA	TRBV24-1	CATSAASGGTDTQYF	TGTGCCACCAGTGCGGCTAGCGGGGGCACAGATACGCAGTATTTT
TRBJ1-2	TRBD1	NA	TRBV15	CATSRDRGPTNYGYTF	TGTGCCACCAGCAGAGACAGGGGGCCCACTAACTATGGCTACACCTTC
TRBJ1-4	NA	once	TRBV6-6	CASSPGGYEKLFF	TGTGCCAGCAGCCCGGGGGGGTACGAAAAACTGTTTTTT
TRBJ2-1	NA	NA	TRBV27	CASRRPSVYNEQFF	TGTGCCAGCAGGAGACCGAGCGTTTACAATGAGCAGTTCTTC
TRBJ2-1	TRBD2	NA	TRBV10-3	CAIGREGHEQFF	TGTGCCATCGGGCGGGAGGGCCATGAGCAGTTCTTC
TRBJ2-2	NA	NA	TRBV29-1	CSVGGLPGNPNTGELFF	TGCAGCGTTGGAGGTTTGCCAGGGAACCCGAACACCGGGGAGCTGTTTTTT
TRBJ1-1	NA	once	TRBV25-1	CASSKVHGGTDTEAFF	TGTGCCAGCAGTAAGGTGCACGGAGGGACCGACACTGAAGCTTTCTTT
TRBJ1-2	NA	NA	TRBV4-1	CASSQERIRQGHGYTF	TGCGCCAGCAGCCAAGAGAGGATTAGGCAGGGCCATGGCTACACCTTC